The clone carrying this T cell receptor (beta chain) was counted many times. Antigen specificity is unknown. This record comes from a study of T cells in Graves' hyperthyroidism and ophthalmopathy. Study-wide context: Sampling of peripheral blood happened at initial diagnosis, prior to any treatment. The study, taken as a whole, reports: Ophthalmopathy was told apart from stable hyperthyroidism by a 13 V-J model. Most expanded thyroid clonotypes above 0.001 also appeared in blood.

The CDR3 is 13 residues long. Germline lookup yields CDR1 SEHNR and CDR2 FQNEAQ (reference sequence). V was clipped by 6 bases and J by 4 bases, with 12 bases between them. RNA transcripts were the template for amplifying TCR beta CDR3 regions. The TCR CDR3 first-round RT-PCR relied on the HTBI primer set. TCRdb fed the multiplex PCR reads into MiXCR, producing one record per CDR3 protein. Found here are a few hundred thousand distinct CDR3 sequences, 21% of them singletons; the top ten hold around 50%. Cells are PBMCs isolated from about 10 ml of fresh blood. The sequencing input was blood. The TCR comes from a woman in her forties or fifties with Graves' hyperthyroidism. The chain combines TRBV7-9 with TRBJ1-1; D is undetermined. The CDR3 DNA is TGTGCCAGCAGTCCTTCTATTGGCACTGAAGCTTTCTTT. Translation gives CASSPSIGTEAFF.